Presented here are 29 T cell receptor beta chains from one specimen sequenced in a study of blood T cell repertoires in COVID-19. Here immunoSEQ multiplex PCR was the method, and the copy in TCRdb shows in-frame clones only, minus some. This table holds approximately 100,000 clones, approximately 85% found once. The material sequenced was peripheral blood. The receptors come from a human donor in a cohort sampled during active COVID-19.

V gene TRBV5-1 combines with J gene TRBJ2-7, with 8 bases that match TRBD1. The CDR3 contains 13 residues. Germline CDR1 reads SGHRS; CDR2 reads YFSETQ. J gave up 6 bases and V 5 bases, and 7 bases lay outside the gene matches. The DNA of the CDR3 is TGCGCCAGCAGGAGACAGGGGACGACCGAGCAGTACTTC. Translated: CASRRQGTTEQYF.

The chain links TRBV5-1 to TRBJ2-2; 9 bases fit TRBD1. The CDR3 length is 16 residues. J gave up 4 bases and V 5 bases, and 9 bases lay outside the gene matches. The germline V gene has CDR1 SGHRS and CDR2 YFSETQ. CDR3: CASRKGQGVSTGELFF. CDR3 sequence (DNA): TGCGCCAGCAGGAAGGGACAGGGAGTGAGCACCGGGGAGCTGTTTTTT.

The V and J genes are TRBV18 and TRBJ2-2; 7 nucleotides agree with TRBD2. The CDR3 length is 15 residues. CDR1 is KGHSH and CDR2 is LQKENI in the germline V gene. Unmatched junction bases numbered 4, after V lost 3 bases and J lost 3 bases. DNA of the CDR3: TGTGCCAGCTCACCTGGGCTAGCGGACACCGGGGAGCTGTTTTTT. The encoded protein is CASSPGLADTGELFF.

V gene TRBV4-2 combines with J gene TRBJ2-5, with unresolved D. Germline CDR1 is LGHNA and CDR2 is YNFKEQ. Trimming took off 4 bases at V and 0 bases at J, with 9 bases between the two ends. This CDR3 has 14 residues. CDR3 nucleotide sequence: TGTGCCAGCAGCCGAAACAGCAACCAAGAGACCCAGTACTTC. Its translation is CASSRNSNQETQYF.

This clone is a singleton in its sample. The chain links TRBV7-2 to TRBJ1-5, with D unclear. This CDR3 has 12 residues. Looked up from germline, CDR1 is SGHTA and CDR2 is FQGNSA. Trimming took off 5 bases at V and 5 bases at J, with 7 bases between the two ends. In nucleotides, the CDR3 is TGTGCCAGCAGCATACAAGATCAGCCCCAGCATTTT. This encodes CASSIQDQPQHF.

This chain joins TRBV6-5 and TRBJ2-7; D is ambiguous. V was pared by 9 bases and J by 0 bases, with 12 bases between. Germline V CDR1 and CDR2: MNHEY, SVGAGI. The CDR3 runs 13 residues. In DNA form, the CDR3 reads TGTGCCAGTAGAATCGGTCCCTCCTACGAGCAGTACTTC. Its translation is CASRIGPSYEQYF.

The rearrangement joins TRBV6-5 to TRBJ1-4; D may be TRBD1 (6 bases). The V end lost 10 bases, the J end lost 0 bases, and 15 bases lay between the germline ends. This CDR3 comprises 15 residues. Per germline, CDR1 MNHEY and CDR2 SVGAGI. As DNA, the CDR3 is TGTGCCACAGGAGCAGGGGTTTCAACTAATGAAAAACTGTTTTTT. This translates into CATGAGVSTNEKLFF.

This sequence joins TRBV7-8 and TRBJ2-7; TRBD1 is a possible D gene (6 bases). The V end was cut by 5 bases, the J end by 3 bases, with 11 bases between. The CDR3 extends over 13 amino acids. Germline values: CDR1 SGHVS, CDR2 FQNEAQ. CDR3 in DNA: TGTGCCAGCAGCCAAGACAGGAGCTACGAGCAGTACTTC. Its translation is CASSQDRSYEQYF.

The chain employs TRBV30 and TRBJ2-7; D may be TRBD2 (6 bases). This CDR3 has 15 residues. The V gene's germline CDR1 is GTSNPN and CDR2 SVGIG (reference sequence). V shed 3 bases and J shed 4 bases, with 19 bases lying between them. The CDR3 loop is CAWRPDQGLMYEQYF. The CDR3 DNA follows: TGTGCCTGGAGGCCCGATCAAGGACTAATGTACGAGCAGTACTTC.

The chain uses TRBV5-8 and TRBJ1-5; D gene unclear. Germline V CDR1 and CDR2: SGHTS, YDEGEE. The CDR3 spans 14 residues. V lost 4 bases and J 7 bases, leaving 15 bases between the germline ends. CDR3 protein: CASSRYGVRQPQHF. The CDR3 region has the DNA TGTGCCAGCAGCCGATACGGGGTGCGGCAGCCCCAGCATTTT.

The chain joins TRBV19 to TRBJ2-5; no reliable D call. The CDR3 is 13 residues long. Looked up from germline, CDR1 is LNHDA and CDR2 is SQIVND (reference sequence). Trimming stripped 2 bases from V and 2 bases from J, with 6 bases between. The DNA of the CDR3 is TGTGCCAGTAGTATAATACGGCAAGAGACCCAGTACTTC. It codes for CASSIIRQETQYF.

The rearrangement joins TRBV10-3 to TRBJ1-5, with D tentatively TRBD1 (5 bases). V shed 10 bases and J shed 2 bases, with 9 bases lying between them. CDR1 is ENHRY and CDR2 is SYGVKD in the germline V gene. CDR3 length: 12 residues. The CDR3 loop reads CATTGGNQPQHF. The CDR3 DNA reads as TGTGCCACGACGGGGGGCAATCAGCCCCAGCATTTT.

The gene calls are TRBV6-5 and TRBJ2-1; 13 bases agree with TRBD2. Germline V gene lookup returns CDR1 MNHEY and CDR2 SVGAGI. The V gene end was trimmed by 6 bases and the J gene end by 9 bases; junction bases not matched to a gene: 5. The CDR3 is made up of 14 amino acids. CDR3 sequence: CASSFTSGRGEQFF. Here the CDR3 DNA reads TGTGCCAGCAGCTTTACTAGCGGGAGGGGTGAGCAGTTCTTC.

This clone has a single count. The chain couples TRBV10-3 to TRBJ2-5; D may be TRBD1 (6 bases). The CDR3 runs 15 residues. V lost 3 bases and J lost 5, with 16 bases in between. Germline V CDR1 and CDR2: ENHRY, SYGVKD. CDR3 residues: CAISDSGTLGETQYF. In DNA, the CDR3 is TGTGCCATCAGTGACTCGGGGACATTGGGGGAGACCCAGTACTTC.

The V call is TRBV10-3, the J call TRBJ1-4; D is possibly TRBD1 (6 bases). V gave up 6 bases and J gave up 7 bases, with 15 bases separating them. The germline V gene encodes CDR1 ENHRY and CDR2 SYGVKD. The CDR3 covers 14 residues. CDR3 loop: CAISPTGTPEKLFF. The CDR3, as DNA: TGTGCCATCAGCCCGACAGGTACGCCTGAAAAACTGTTTTTT.

This chain uses TRBV9 with TRBJ2-4; D is possibly TRBD1 (5 bases). The V end lost 3 bases, the J end lost 0 bases, and 10 bases lay between the germline ends. Germline loops: CDR1 SGDLS, CDR2 YYNGEE. This CDR3 contains 15 residues. CDR3 coding DNA: TGTGCCAGCAGCGAGGGGCTCCTAGCCAAAAACATTCAGTACTTC. This codes for CASSEGLLAKNIQYF.

This clone was observed once. The V gene is TRBV6-4, the J gene TRBJ1-6; possibly TRBD1 for D (5 bases). CDR1 is MRHNA, CDR2 SNTAGT, per germline. V lost 6 bases to trimming and J lost 7 bases, with 10 bases between them. This CDR3 comprises 13 residues. The CDR3 nucleotides are TGTGCCAGCAGCAGGGTTGAAAATTCACCCCTCCACTTT. Its translation: CASSRVENSPLHF.

Remarks on this clone: Other DNA sequences in this specimen translate into the identical CDR3. The chain employs TRBV9 and TRBJ1-2; D may be TRBD1 (5 bases). The CDR3 loop spans 14 amino acids. Trimming took off 0 bases at V and 3 bases at J, with 9 bases between the two ends. Germline CDR1 reads SGDLS; CDR2 reads YYNGEE. The DNA of the CDR3 is TGTGCCAGCAGCGTAGACGGGGGGGACTATGGCTACACCTTC. It yields the protein CASSVDGGDYGYTF.

This clone was picked up one time. This rearrangement joins TRBV4-1 to TRBJ1-6; 7 nucleotides line up with TRBD1. The CDR3 is 16 residues long. J was trimmed by 5 bases and V by 1 base; bases with no gene match: 5. Germline CDR1 and CDR2: MGHRA and YSYEKL. The DNA of the CDR3 is TGCGCCAGCAGCCAAGCTCCCAGGGGGAATAATTCACCCCTCCACTTT. This gives the protein CASSQAPRGNNSPLHF.

Worth noting for this clone: The same CDR3 also results from other DNA sequences found in this sample. The chain recombines TRBV7-2 with TRBJ1-5; 10 bases agree with TRBD1. Germline CDR1 SGHTA, CDR2 FQGNSA. Germline trimming cut 6 bases from V and 4 bases from J; bases unmatched to any gene: 6. This CDR3 is built from 15 residues. CDR3 DNA sequence: TGTGCCAGCAGTCCCCGGACAGGGGGAAATCAGCCCCAGCATTTT. Translating gives CASSPRTGGNQPQHF.

The chain uses TRBV10-3 and TRBJ1-5, with a tentative D call TRBD1 (5 bases). This CDR3 is built from 14 residues. Looked up from germline, CDR1 is ENHRY and CDR2 is SYGVKD. Trimming took off 5 bases at V and 6 bases at J, with 14 bases between the two ends. The CDR3 bases are TGTGCCATCAGTCCCCTGGGGAGGGGTCAGCCCCAGCATTTT. It is translated as CAISPLGRGQPQHF.

This clone was detected only a few times. The rearrangement joins TRBV10-3 to TRBJ1-5; D remains unclear. The CDR3 is 13 residues long. The germline V gene has CDR1 ENHRY and CDR2 SYGVKD. Deletions cut 3 bases from V and 6 bases from J, with 9 bases between. CDR3 loop: CAISDVGGQPQHF. The CDR3 coding sequence is TGTGCCATCAGTGACGTAGGAGGTCAGCCCCAGCATTTT.

This clone is termed medium-sized. The chain links TRBV10-3 to TRBJ2-7; 8 bases align to TRBD1. Germline-derived CDR1 and CDR2 are ENHRY and SYGVKD. V dropped 10 bases and J dropped 3; count of bases not matched to a gene: 17. The CDR3 runs 16 residues. CDR3 coding DNA: TGTGCCACAGGCTCCGGACAGGGCGGTGGGGGCTACGAGCAGTACTTC. Encoded protein: CATGSGQGGGGYEQYF.

This chain links TRBV7-9 with TRBJ2-2, with D possibly TRBD1 on 5 matching bases. CDR1 is SEHNR and CDR2 is FQNEAQ in the germline V gene (reference sequence). The V and J ends lost 6 bases and 0 bases respectively, with 11 bases between them. The CDR3 is 15 residues long. The CDR3 is CASSPGQANTGELFF. The CDR3 nucleotides read TGTGCCAGCAGTCCAGGACAAGCGAACACCGGGGAGCTGTTTTTT.

The V call is TRBV7-7, the J call TRBJ2-5, with D perhaps TRBD1 (5 bases). In germline, CDR1 is SSHAT, CDR2 FNYEAQ (reference sequence). There are 15 residues in the CDR3. V shed 3 bases and J shed 2 bases, with 13 bases lying between them. This CDR3 is CASSFNRQSQETQYF. The CDR3 DNA is TGTGCCAGCAGCTTCAACAGACAGTCGCAAGAGACCCAGTACTTC.

This chain joins TRBV6-4 and TRBJ1-6; 8 nucleotides line up with TRBD1. Germline V gene data show CDR1 as MRHNA and CDR2 as SNTAGT. The V segment lost 0 bases and the J segment 10 bases; nucleotides outside the gene matches: 5. This CDR3 is 15 amino acids long. The CDR3 bases are TGTGCCAGCAGTGACTCCGGACAGGGAAGATCACCCCTCCACTTT. This codes for CASSDSGQGRSPLHF.

The rearrangement uses TRBV15 and TRBJ2-3; no definite D call. V lost 1 base and J 2 bases, leaving 7 bases between the germline ends. CDR1 and CDR2 (germline): LNHNV, YYDKDF (reference sequence). CDR3 length: 14 amino acids. The CDR3 DNA reads TGTGCCACCAGCAGAGTCCGGGTCACAGATACGCAGTATTTT. This encodes CATSRVRVTDTQYF. The variable domain in full, with the rest retrieved from reference TRBV15 and TRBJ2-3, is DAMVIQNPRYQVTQFGKPVTLSCSQTLNHNVMYWYQQKSSQAPKLLFHYYDKDFNNEADTPDNFQSRRPNTSFCFLDIRSPGLGDTAMYLCATSRVRVTDTQYFGPGTRLTVL.

The CDR3, as DNA: TGTGCCAGCAGCCCTACAGGGGGCGATTCACCCCTCCACTTT. It specifies CASSPTGGDSPLHF. The genes are TRBV7-3 and TRBJ1-6; 9 nucleotides line up with TRBD1. V lost 5 bases, J lost 8 bases, and 4 bases stayed unmatched. Germline lookup yields CDR1 SGHTA and CDR2 FQGTGA. The CDR3 consists of 14 residues.

This chain connects TRBV28 to TRBJ2-1, with D perhaps matching TRBD1 (6 bases). The CDR3 loop spans 15 amino acids. With 1 base removed from V and 5 bases from J, the gap between germline ends came to 12 bases. Germline V lookup: CDR1 MDHEN, CDR2 SYDVKM. CDR3 in amino acids: CASSLSGTGNNEQFF. The CDR3 DNA follows: TGTGCCAGCAGTTTATCGGGTACAGGGAACAATGAGCAGTTCTTC.